The clone carrying this T cell receptor beta chain was seen only a few times. Its antigen remains unknown. The data were taken from a study of T cells in Graves' hyperthyroidism and ophthalmopathy. Findings of the study overall: Most thyroid clonotypes with frequency above 0.001 were detected in blood. The model forecast ophthalmopathy, anticipating it by a median about 7 months before onset.

Germline values: CDR1 SGHAT, CDR2 FQNNGV. Deletions cut 5 bases from V and 1 base from J, with 14 bases between. This CDR3 contains 15 residues. The investigators amplified TCR beta CDR3 regions from RNA transcripts. In the first-round RT-PCR of the TCR CDR3, the HTBI primer set was used. TCRdb called the multiplex PCR reads again in MiXCR, with one record for every CDR3 protein. Of approximately 400,000 distinct CDR3 sequences detected, roughly 14% appear once; the ten largest clones hold roughly a quarter. The material sequenced was blood. The clonotype comes from a woman in her late teens or twenties with Graves' hyperthyroidism that later progressed to Graves' ophthalmopathy. The chain uses TRBV11-2 and TRBJ1-1; tentatively, D is TRBD1 (6 bases). This CDR3 reads CASSPRGGKNTEAFF. The CDR3 DNA follows: TGTGCCAGCAGCCCCCGGGGGGGCAAGAACACTGAAGCTTTCTTT.